The following is a T cell receptor (beta chain) sequence with its context. The sample belongs to a study of T-cell memory formation after mild COVID-19. This CDR3 has 16 amino acids. Trimming shortened V by 3 bases and J by 3 bases, and 17 bases separated the two germline ends. TCRdb re-analysed the 5' RACE reads in MiXCR, keeping a single row per CDR3 protein. The sample holds about 340,000 distinct CDR3 sequences, 10% to 15% seen once. Specimen: PBMCs or a T cell subset sorted from them (not recorded which). The receptor was isolated from a man younger than 35 who had mild COVID-19 (a few samples of this study predate the infection). Cell type and time point are not known. The V and J genes are TRBV12-3 or TRBV12-4 and TRBJ1-1; possible D gene TRBD1, 6 bases. The CDR3 DNA reads as TGTGCCAGCAGTTTTGGGGGCGAGGGCCGGTACACTGAAGCTTTCTTT. It translates to CASSFGGEGRYTEAFF.